The 13 T cell receptor beta chains below were found in one sample sequenced in a study of T cell changes during pregnancy in multiple sclerosis. Libraries were prepared by immunoSEQ multiplex PCR; TCRdb keeps only in-frame clonotypes and omits some of them. The sample has 35,000 to 50,000 clones, 87% seen once. The source material was CD4+ T cells from peripheral blood mononuclear cells, sampled after pregnancy. The source is a female donor with multiple sclerosis, enrolled in a pregnancy study.

This clone occurred once. This chain links TRBV4-2 with TRBJ2-3; D possibly corresponds to TRBD2 (6 bases). The CDR3 is 17 amino acids. The germline V gene has CDR1 LGHNA and CDR2 YNFKEQ. The V end was cut by 4 bases, the J end by 0 bases, with 17 bases between. The CDR3 loop is CASSRQPVGTSTDTQYF. The CDR3, as DNA: TGTGCCAGCAGCCGACAGCCAGTAGGGACTAGCACAGATACGCAGTATTTT.

The chain joins TRBV7-6 to TRBJ2-7, with 11 bases fitting TRBD2. J gave up 6 bases and V 5 bases, and 18 bases lay outside the gene matches. Germline loops: CDR1 SGHVS, CDR2 FNYEAQ. The CDR3 has 18 residues. The CDR3 protein is CASSLSPSSGGKGGEQYF. CDR3 DNA: TGTGCCAGCAGCCTATCCCCTTCTAGCGGGGGGAAAGGTGGCGAGCAGTACTTC.

The V gene is TRBV7-3, the J gene TRBJ2-7, with TRBD2 matching over 11 bases. CDR3 length: 15 amino acids. The ends lost 2 bases at V and 6 bases at J; junction bases unmatched: 6. CDR1 and CDR2 from the germline V gene are SGHTA and FQGTGA. CDR3 DNA sequence: TGTGCCAGCAGCTTATTGGCTAGCGGGGGGTCCGAGCAGTACTTC. Translation: CASSLLASGGSEQYF.

V gene TRBV27 combines with J gene TRBJ2-1; TRBD2 matches 13 bases. This CDR3 region has 17 residues. Germline lookup yields CDR1 MNHEY and CDR2 SMNVEV (reference sequence). Losses at the gene ends were 4 bases for V and 4 bases for J; bases not matched to a gene: 7. CDR3 DNA sequence: TGTGCCAGCAGTTCCCCGGGACTAGCGGGGCGGTACAATGAGCAGTTCTTC. Encoded protein: CASSSPGLAGRYNEQFF.

The chain combines TRBV7-2 with TRBJ1-3, with TRBD1 identical over 10 bases. Germline lookup yields CDR1 SGHTA and CDR2 FQGNSA. The CDR3 runs 15 residues. With V trimmed by 3 bases and J by 4 bases, 3 bases remained unmatched. CDR3 loop: CASSFSTGGGNTIYF. In nucleotides, the CDR3 is TGTGCCAGCAGCTTTTCGACAGGGGGCGGAAACACCATATATTTT. Full variable domain (outside the CDR3, taken from reference TRBV7-2 and TRBJ1-3): GAGVSQSPSNKVTEKGKDVELRCDPISGHTALYWYRQSLGQGLEFLIYFQGNSAPDKSGLPSDRFSAERTGGSVSTLTIQRTQQEDSAVYLCASSFSTGGGNTIYFGEGSWLTVV.

The chain recombines TRBV4-3 with TRBJ1-2; D not resolved. In germline, CDR1 is LGHNA, CDR2 YSLEER. The ends were cut back, 3 bases at V and 6 bases at J, with 14 bases in the middle. This CDR3 has 14 residues. The CDR3 coding sequence is TGCGCCAGCAGCCATCGCACCGGGGTTCATGGCTACACCTTC. Protein product: CASSHRTGVHGYTF.

This clone was counted a few times. The chain recombines TRBV10-3 with TRBJ2-1; the match to TRBD1 covers 8 bases. V shed 7 bases, J shed 8 bases, and the junction held 10 bases outside the gene matches. This CDR3 is 14 amino acids long. Germline assignment: CDR1 ENHRY and CDR2 SYGVKD. The CDR3 here is CAIKIAGGKDEQFF. The CDR3 coding sequence is TGTGCCATCAAAATTGCAGGGGGCAAGGATGAGCAGTTCTTC.

The gene calls are TRBV6-1 and TRBJ1-2, with 8 bases fitting TRBD1. The CDR3 is 16 residues long. V shed 3 bases, J shed 7 bases, and the junction held 13 bases outside the gene matches. Germline V lookup: CDR1 MNHNS, CDR2 SASEGT. CDR3 residues: CASSEGQANYLSGYTF. CDR3 DNA: TGTGCCAGCAGTGAGGGACAGGCGAACTATCTCAGTGGCTACACCTTC.

The rearrangement uses TRBV5-1 and TRBJ1-1; weak D call: TRBD1 (5 bases). This CDR3 has 16 amino acids. V lost 4 bases and J 3 bases, leaving 19 bases between the germline ends. CDR1 SGHRS and CDR2 YFSETQ come from the germline V gene. CDR3 in DNA: TGCGCCAGCAGCCGTGACAGTTCAGGGAGGTACACTGAAGCTTTCTTT. Its protein is CASSRDSSGRYTEAFF. Full variable domain (outside the CDR3, taken from reference TRBV5-1 and TRBJ1-1): KAGVTQTPRYLIKTRGQQVTLSCSPISGHRSVSWYQQTPGQGLQFLFEYFSETQRNKGNFPGRFSGRQFSNSRSEMNVSTLELGDSALYLCASSRDSSGRYTEAFFGQGTRLTVV.

V gene TRBV6-1 combines with J gene TRBJ1-1; D might be TRBD1 (6 bases). Germline V gene lookup returns CDR1 MNHNS and CDR2 SASEGT. V lost 3 bases to trimming and J lost 6 bases, with 11 bases between them. The CDR3 runs 13 residues. CDR3 amino acids: CASSERGLAEAFF. In nucleotides, the CDR3 is TGTGCCAGCAGTGAGCGGGGGCTGGCTGAAGCTTTCTTT.

V usage is TRBV5-1 and J usage is TRBJ1-4, with D hard to call. The ends were cut back, 0 bases at V and 5 bases at J, with 11 bases in the middle. The germline V gene has CDR1 SGHRS and CDR2 YFSETQ. The CDR3 runs 15 residues. The CDR3 is CASSLGSGRNEKLFF. The DNA of the CDR3 is TGCGCCAGCAGCTTGGGGTCAGGCAGGAATGAAAAACTGTTTTTT.

V and J are TRBV19 and TRBJ2-7; no clear D. CDR3 size: 14 residues. CDR1 is LNHDA and CDR2 is SQIVND in the germline V gene (reference sequence). V was cut by 6 bases and J by 0 bases, with 12 bases left in between. CDR3 nucleotide sequence: TGTGCCAGTAGCCCCGGGTTAAGCTCCTACGAGCAGTACTTC. Translated, it gives CASSPGLSSYEQYF.

This chain joins TRBV7-9 and TRBJ1-4; 9 nucleotides line up with TRBD1. This CDR3 has 15 amino acids. In germline, CDR1 is SEHNR, CDR2 FQNEAQ (reference sequence). The junction had 4 bases not matched to a gene; V was cut back by 3 bases and J by 5 bases. CDR3 in DNA: TGTGCCAGCAGCTTGGACACAGGGGGCAATGAAAAACTGTTTTTT. It yields the protein CASSLDTGGNEKLFF.